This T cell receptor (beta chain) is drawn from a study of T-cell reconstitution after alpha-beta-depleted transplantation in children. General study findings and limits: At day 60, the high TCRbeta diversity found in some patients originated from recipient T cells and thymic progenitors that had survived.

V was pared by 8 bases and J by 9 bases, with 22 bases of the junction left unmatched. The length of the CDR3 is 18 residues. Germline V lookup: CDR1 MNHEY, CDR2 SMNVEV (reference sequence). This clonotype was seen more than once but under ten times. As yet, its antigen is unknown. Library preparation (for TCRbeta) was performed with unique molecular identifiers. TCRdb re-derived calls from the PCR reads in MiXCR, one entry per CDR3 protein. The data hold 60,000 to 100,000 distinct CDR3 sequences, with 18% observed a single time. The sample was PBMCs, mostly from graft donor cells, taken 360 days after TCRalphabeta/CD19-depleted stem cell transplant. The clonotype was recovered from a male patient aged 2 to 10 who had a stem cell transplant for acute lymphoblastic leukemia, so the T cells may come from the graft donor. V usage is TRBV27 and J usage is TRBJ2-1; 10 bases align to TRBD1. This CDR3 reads CASQTGQGTRSVFGEQFF. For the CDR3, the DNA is TGTGCCAGCCAAACGGGACAGGGGACTAGGAGTGTTTTTGGTGAGCAGTTCTTC.